The 5 T cell receptor beta chains below all came from one sample that was sequenced in a study of CD8 T cells in Susac syndrome. RNA in amounts of roughly 0.5 to 1 ug was reverse transcribed with random hexamers. MiXCR, run by TCRdb on the immunoSEQ multiplex PCR reads, gives a single entry per CDR3 protein. The sample holds 130,000 or so distinct CDR3 sequences, approximately 95% seen once. The sample comprised CD4+ T cells from PBMCs. The receptor set was obtained from a human donor with multiple sclerosis.

The J gene is TRBJ2-2, the V gene TRBV25-1, with D possibly being TRBD2 (5 bases). The CDR3 consists of 15 residues. The germline V and J ends were trimmed by 6 bases and 0 bases, with 11 bases remaining between them. Germline loops: CDR1 MGHDK, CDR2 SYGVNS. CDR3 DNA sequence: TGTGCCAGCAGGGGAGAGACGGCGAACACCGGGGAGCTGTTTTTT. It codes for CASRGETANTGELFF.

This chain connects TRBV30 to TRBJ2-1; 7 bases fit TRBD1. With 2 bases clipped from V and 12 bases from J, the junction kept 10 bases outside the gene matches. The length of the CDR3 is 13 residues. CDR1 GTSNPN and CDR2 SVGIG come from the germline V gene (reference sequence). CDR3 sequence reads: CAWSHRQGSGQFF. CDR3 sequence (DNA): TGTGCCTGGAGTCACCGACAGGGATCCGGGCAGTTCTTC.

The chain carries TRBV20-1 and TRBJ1-2; D unclear. Deletions cut 3 bases from V and 1 base from J, with 6 bases between. The CDR3 contains 12 residues. Germline V gene data show CDR1 as DFQATT and CDR2 as SNEGSKA (reference sequence). CDR3 DNA: TGCAGTGCTAGTGAGAATAACTATGGCTACACCTTC. This sequence encodes CSASENNYGYTF.

The chain has TRBV29-1 and TRBJ2-7, with 10 nucleotides matching TRBD1. Trimming cost V 7 bases and J 0 bases; bases outside gene matches: 6. The germline gives CDR1 SQVTM, CDR2 ANQGSEA. The CDR3 runs 14 residues. DNA of the CDR3: TGCAGCGGCGGGGGACAGGGGTCCTCCTACGAGCAGTACTTC. The encoded protein is CSGGGQGSSYEQYF.

The chain combines TRBV20-1 with TRBJ2-5; TRBD2 agrees at 13 bases. Germline values: CDR1 DFQATT, CDR2 SNEGSKA (reference sequence). J gave up 3 bases and V 7 bases, and 2 bases lay outside the gene matches. The CDR3 is made up of 13 amino acids. The CDR3 region has the DNA TGCAGTGAAGGACTAGCGGGGGAAGAGACCCAGTACTTC. Translated: CSEGLAGEETQYF.